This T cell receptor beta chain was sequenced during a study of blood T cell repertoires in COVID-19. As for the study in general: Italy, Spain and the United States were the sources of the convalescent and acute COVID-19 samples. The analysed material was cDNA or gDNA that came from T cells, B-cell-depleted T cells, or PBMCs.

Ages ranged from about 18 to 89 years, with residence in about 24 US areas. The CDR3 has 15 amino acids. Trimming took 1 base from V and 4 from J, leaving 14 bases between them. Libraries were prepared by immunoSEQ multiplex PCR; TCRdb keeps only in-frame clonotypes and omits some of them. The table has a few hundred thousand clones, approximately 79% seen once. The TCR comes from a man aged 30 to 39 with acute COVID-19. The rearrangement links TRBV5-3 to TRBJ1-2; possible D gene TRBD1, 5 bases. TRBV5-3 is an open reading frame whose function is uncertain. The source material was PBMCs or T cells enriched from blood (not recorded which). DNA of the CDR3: TGTGCCAGAAGCTTGAGACAGACAATTGGCTATGGCTACACCTTC. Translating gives CARSLRQTIGYGYTF.